This T cell receptor beta chain derives from a study of T cell repertoires in cytomegalovirus infection. Study-wide context: It was the public TCR beta signatures that indicated both CMV infection and matching HLA type. General study results and limits: In two of eight donors, the top clonotype was HLA-C-restricted CMV-specific.

This clonotype showed up many times. Antigen: not known. The CDR3 sequence is 14 residues long. Germline values: CDR1 SGHTA, CDR2 FQGNSA. V was shortened by 5 bases and J by 2 bases, with 10 bases between the two germline ends. A single record per CDR3 protein comes from TCRdb applying MiXCR to the reads. There are about 140,000 distinct CDR3 sequences in the sample; roughly 6.5% occur only once, and 18% lies in the top ten. This chain joins TRBV7-2 and TRBJ2-4; D tentatively fits TRBD1 or TRBD2 (5 bases each). This receptor was obtained from a human donor in good health (CMV status not recorded). Some clones in this sample may be carry-over from other donors' samples. The sample taken for sequencing was PBMCs. Here the CDR3 reads CASSPPGPKNIQYF. The CDR3 DNA reads TGTGCCAGCAGCCCCCCGGGACCCAAAAACATTCAGTACTTC.